This is a list of T cell receptor beta chains from one sample in a study of cytomegalovirus exposure and HLA in healthy donors. The protocol was immunoSEQ multiplex PCR, while the TCRdb copy is restricted to in-frame clones and leaves out a portion. This sample has 150,000 to 200,000 clones; approximately 72% occur once, and the top ten carry around 2.3%. The sequenced material came from PBMCs. Receptors originate from a human donor in good health. Both conserved end residues are part of each CDR3. The order of the fields is V gene, clone size, D gene, J gene, CDR3 protein, CDR3 DNA. The D gene is left open where the match is weak. Where a row states a size, it is once, few, many or the class of an expanded clone; other rows omit it.

TRBV19	.	TRBD1	TRBJ2-7	CASSPTGGLIYEQYF	TGTGCCAGTAGTCCGACAGGGGGTTTAATTTACGAGCAGTACTTC
TRBV6-5	.	TRBD1	TRBJ1-2	CASSRTDRASGYTF	TGTGCCAGCAGCCGCACCGACAGGGCCTCTGGCTACACCTTC
TRBV11-2	.	.	TRBJ2-1	CASSLGVGSLPDEQFF	TGTGCCAGCAGCTTAGGGGTGGGCAGCCTTCCGGATGAGCAGTTCTTC
TRBV5-1	.	TRBD1	TRBJ1-2	CASSPPTGGYGYTF	TGCGCCAGCAGCCCTCCGACAGGGGGCTATGGCTACACCTTC
TRBV4-1	.	.	TRBJ2-2	CASSQAAVNTGELFF	TGCGCCAGCAGCCAAGCGGCGGTGAACACCGGGGAGCTGTTTTTT
TRBV9	.	.	TRBJ2-5	CASSGVWGGLETQYF	TGTGCCAGCAGCGGAGTATGGGGGGGGCTTGAGACCCAGTACTTC
TRBV6-5	.	.	TRBJ1-3	CASQDSSGNTIYF	TGTGCCAGCCAGGACAGCTCTGGAAACACCATATATTTT
TRBV4-2	.	TRBD2	TRBJ2-5	CASSQAPLAGGYQETQYF	TGTGCCAGCAGCCAAGCCCCACTAGCGGGGGGATACCAAGAGACCCAGTACTTC
TRBV4-3	few	TRBD2	TRBJ2-1	CASSGGSGGADNEQFF	TGCGCCAGCAGCGGGGGTAGCGGGGGGGCCGACAATGAGCAGTTCTTC
TRBV30	.	.	TRBJ1-3	CAWRPDSSTQSSGNTIYF	TGTGCCTGGAGGCCGGACAGTTCAACTCAGAGCTCTGGAAACACCATATATTTT
TRBV7-6	.	TRBD1	TRBJ1-2	CASSPNRDRADYGYTF	TGTGCCAGCAGCCCGAACCGGGACAGGGCGGACTATGGCTACACCTTC
TRBV18	.	.	TRBJ2-2	CASSPADRATGELFF	TGTGCCAGCTCACCCGCGGACAGAGCCACCGGGGAGCTGTTTTTT
TRBV7-2	few	TRBD1	TRBJ2-7	CASSLAGGSSYEQYF	TGTGCCAGCAGCTTAGCAGGGGGCAGCTCCTACGAGCAGTACTTC
TRBV7-2	.	TRBD1	TRBJ1-5	CASSLAWDSNQPQHF	TGTGCCAGCAGCTTAGCGTGGGACAGTAATCAGCCCCAGCATTTT
TRBV16	.	.	TRBJ1-1	CASSQSGPGSTEAFF	TGTGCCAGCAGCCAATCGGGCCCCGGGAGCACTGAAGCTTTCTTT
TRBV11-3	.	.	TRBJ2-1	CASSSGSSYNEQFF	TGTGCCAGCAGCTCGGGTAGCTCCTACAATGAGCAGTTCTTC
TRBV5-6	.	TRBD2	TRBJ2-1	CASSRPEAGGQNEQFF	TGTGCCAGCAGCCGACCAGAGGCGGGGGGGCAGAATGAGCAGTTCTTC
TRBV2	once	.	TRBJ1-6	CASREQYSPLHF	TGTGCCAGCAGGGAACAATATTCACCCCTCCACTTT
TRBV10-3	.	TRBD1	TRBJ1-1	CAAAGGPNTEAFF	TGTGCCGCCGCAGGGGGGCCGAACACTGAAGCTTTCTTT
TRBV5-1	.	.	TRBJ2-5	CASSPPGGQETQYF	TGCGCCAGCAGCCCCCCTGGCGGGCAAGAGACCCAGTACTTC
TRBV9	.	.	TRBJ1-5	CASSVGLGEAQPQHF	TGTGCCAGCAGCGTAGGGTTGGGGGAGGCCCAGCCCCAGCATTTT
TRBV6-5	few	.	TRBJ1-5	CASSPRGPPQHF	TGTGCCAGCAGTCCTAGAGGCCCGCCCCAGCATTTT
TRBV2	.	TRBD1	TRBJ2-7	CASSADRNYEQYF	TGTGCCAGCAGTGCGGACAGGAACTACGAGCAGTACTTC
TRBV13	.	TRBD1	TRBJ1-3	CASSRDRAGNTIYF	TGTGCCAGCAGCCGGGACAGGGCCGGAAACACCATATATTTT
TRBV12-5	.	.	TRBJ2-3	CASGARTDTQYF	TGTGCTAGTGGAGCTCGCACAGATACGCAGTATTTT
TRBV4-2	.	.	TRBJ2-1	CASSQDRSEQFF	TGTGCCAGCAGCCAAGATAGAAGTGAGCAGTTCTTC
TRBV6-1	.	TRBD2	TRBJ2-2	CASSEAVAGGNTGELFF	TGTGCCAGCAGTGAAGCGGTAGCGGGGGGGAACACCGGGGAGCTGTTTTTT
TRBV27	few	.	TRBJ1-2	CASRPGTVALNYGYTF	TGTGCCAGCCGTCCGGGTACCGTTGCTCTTAACTATGGCTACACCTTC
TRBV7-3	once	TRBD2	TRBJ2-3	CASSTGTSVTDTQYF	TGTGCCAGCAGTACCGGGACTAGCGTCACAGATACGCAGTATTTT
TRBV5-8	.	TRBD1	TRBJ1-6	CASSADRGNSPLHF	TGTGCCAGCAGCGCGGACAGGGGCAATTCACCCCTCCACTTT
TRBV27	.	TRBD1	TRBJ1-5	CASSFGGQGYQPQHF	TGTGCCAGCAGTTTCGGAGGACAGGGGTATCAGCCCCAGCATTTT
TRBV5-5	.	.	TRBJ2-2	CASSLGQNTGELFF	TGTGCCAGCAGCTTGGGTCAGAACACCGGGGAGCTGTTTTTT
TRBV6-1	few	.	TRBJ1-2	CASSEASGANYGYTF	TGTGCCAGCAGTGAAGCCTCAGGGGCTAACTATGGCTACACCTTC
TRBV30	.	.	TRBJ1-6	CAWSEEGGDNSPLHF	TGTGCCTGGAGTGAAGAGGGGGGGGACAATTCACCCCTCCACTTT
TRBV2	few	.	TRBJ2-7	CASSEDTTYEQYF	TGTGCCAGCAGTGAAGACACAACCTACGAGCAGTACTTC
TRBV6-5	.	.	TRBJ2-7	CASVVGVTTYEQYF	TGTGCCAGCGTAGTGGGCGTCACCACCTACGAGCAGTACTTC
TRBV25-1	few	.	TRBJ2-3	CASSVQVKETDTQYF	TGTGCCAGCAGTGTTCAAGTCAAGGAGACAGATACGCAGTATTTT
TRBV28	.	TRBD1	TRBJ1-6	CASSTRQGESPLHF	TGTGCCAGCAGTACCCGACAGGGTGAGTCACCCCTCCACTTT
TRBV7-9	.	.	TRBJ1-5	CASSSTTQPQHF	TGTGCCAGCAGCTCAACAACTCAGCCCCAGCATTTT
TRBV7-3	.	TRBD2	TRBJ2-1	CASSSSGGRTNEQFF	TGTGCCAGCAGCTCATCGGGGGGGCGCACCAATGAGCAGTTCTTC
TRBV11-2	.	.	TRBJ2-3	CASSLDLDSSTDTQYF	TGTGCCAGCAGCTTAGATTTAGACTCGAGCACAGATACGCAGTATTTT
TRBV5-1	once	.	TRBJ1-2	CASQRDGRGYTF	TGCGCCAGCCAGAGGGACGGGAGAGGCTACACCTTC
TRBV7-4	.	.	TRBJ1-3	CASSLVGRGTGNTIYF	TGTGCCAGCAGCTTAGTAGGTCGGGGTACTGGAAACACCATATATTTT
TRBV5-4	.	TRBD2	TRBJ2-1	CASSLAGGPGNYNEQFF	TGTGCCAGCAGCCTAGCGGGGGGCCCTGGAAACTACAATGAGCAGTTCTTC
TRBV25-1	.	.	TRBJ1-1	CASSPLGAAGENTEAFF	TGTGCCAGCAGTCCACTAGGAGCTGCGGGGGAAAACACTGAAGCTTTCTTT
TRBV5-4	.	TRBD2	TRBJ2-7	CASSPSLAEAFYEQYF	TGTGCCAGCAGCCCATCGCTAGCGGAGGCTTTCTACGAGCAGTACTTC
TRBV13	.	TRBD2	TRBJ2-7	CASSSLGLAGVYEQYF	TGTGCCAGCAGCTCCCTGGGGCTAGCGGGGGTCTACGAGCAGTACTTC
TRBV7-6	.	.	TRBJ2-3	CASSLGLLGTDTQYF	TGTGCCAGCAGCTTAGGGTTGCTAGGCACAGATACGCAGTATTTT
TRBV6-5	.	.	TRBJ2-2	CASSYTGEEYTGELFF	TGTGCCAGCAGTTATACAGGGGAGGAATACACCGGGGAGCTGTTTTTT
TRBV5-6	few	.	TRBJ2-2	CASRGVRAGELFF	TGTGCCAGCAGAGGGGTCAGAGCCGGGGAGCTGTTTTTT
TRBV5-6	.	TRBD1	TRBJ2-7	CASSSLGQGAYEQYF	TGTGCCAGCAGCTCCTTGGGACAGGGGGCTTACGAGCAGTACTTC
TRBV6-1	.	TRBD1	TRBJ2-7	CASSNRDSSYEQYF	TGTGCCAGCAGTAACCGGGACAGTTCCTACGAGCAGTACTTC
TRBV19	few	TRBD2	TRBJ2-3	CASSIMALAGTTDTQYF	TGTGCCAGTAGTATAATGGCCCTAGCGGGGACCACAGATACGCAGTATTTT
TRBV15	.	TRBD1	TRBJ1-2	CATSPQAGGVYGYTF	TGTGCCACCAGCCCTCAAGCAGGGGGCGTCTATGGCTACACCTTC
TRBV12-5	.	TRBD1	TRBJ1-5	CASGLVRGQGRQPQHF	TGTGCTAGTGGTTTGGTAAGAGGACAGGGGAGGCAGCCCCAGCATTTT
TRBV7-2	few	.	TRBJ2-5	CASSTLETQYF	TGTGCCAGCAGCACTCTGGAGACCCAGTACTTC
TRBV18	.	.	TRBJ1-1	CASSEMNTEAFF	TGTGCCAGCTCAGAGATGAACACTGAAGCTTTCTTT
TRBV7-2	.	TRBD1	TRBJ2-3	CASSPLLSTGTGSTDTQYF	TGTGCCAGCAGCCCCCTCTTAAGCACCGGGACAGGGAGTACAGATACGCAGTATTTT
TRBV7-9	.	.	TRBJ1-5	CASSLGPNQPQHF	TGTGCCAGCAGCTTAGGGCCCAATCAGCCCCAGCATTTT